The next 14 T cell receptor beta chains were all read from a single sample in a study of cytomegalovirus exposure and HLA in healthy donors. The PCR used 60 Vbeta and 13 Jbeta primers. Sequenced by immunoSEQ multiplex PCR; TCRdb stores in-frame clones only, minus some. Among around 150,000 clones listed, around 79% were seen once. The sample consisted of PBMCs. These receptor sequences come from a middle-aged man in good health and CMV-seronegative.

The chain employs TRBV11-3 and TRBJ2-2; 7 bases match TRBD2. Germline loops: CDR1 SGHNT, CDR2 YENEEA. The CDR3 consists of 18 residues. Trimming took 4 bases from V and 0 from J; bases not matched to a gene: 11. The CDR3 region has the DNA TGTGCCAGCAGCTCCCGCGGGAGAGGCTTCGCGAACACCGGGGAGCTGTTTTTT. As protein: CASSSRGRGFANTGELFF.

V is TRBV6-5 and J is TRBJ1-2; D gene unclear. In germline, CDR1 is MNHEY, CDR2 SVGAGI. The CDR3 runs 12 residues. Trimming stripped 7 bases from V and 7 bases from J, with 13 bases between. For the CDR3, the DNA is TGTGCCAGCATGAGCGGGGAAGGTGGCTACACCTTC. Protein: CASMSGEGGYTF.

This chain uses TRBV7-8 with TRBJ2-3, with 10 positions matching TRBD1. Germline trimming cut 8 bases from V and 2 bases from J; bases unmatched to any gene: 10. The CDR3 sequence is 16 residues long. The germline gives CDR1 SGHVS, CDR2 FQNEAQ. The CDR3 spells CASPPGQGGFTDTQYF. In DNA form, the CDR3 reads TGTGCCAGCCCACCCGGACAGGGGGGATTCACAGATACGCAGTATTTT.

This chain uses TRBV29-1 with TRBJ1-3; D is undetermined. CDR1 and CDR2 (germline): SQVTM, ANQGSEA. CDR3 length equals 19 residues. Between the trimmed V and J ends, which lost 5 bases and 0 bases, there was a span of 26 bases. For the CDR3, the DNA is TGCAGCGTTTACGTGGCAGCAGGAACCCTGTTGGGCTCTGGAAACACCATATATTTT. As protein: CSVYVAAGTLLGSGNTIYF.

This sequence joins TRBV13 and TRBJ2-3, with D unresolved. Germline assignment: CDR1 PRHDT and CDR2 FYEKMQ (reference sequence). The germline V and J ends were trimmed by 5 bases and 4 bases, with 10 bases remaining between them. The CDR3 has 13 amino acids. The CDR3 DNA reads TGTGCCAGCAGCCCCTTAGTCGCAGATACGCAGTATTTT. Protein product: CASSPLVADTQYF.

The chain carries TRBV29-1 and TRBJ1-1, with D unresolved. There are 12 residues in the CDR3. CDR1 and CDR2 from the germline V gene are SQVTM and ANQGSEA. V lost 5 bases, J lost 2 bases, and 9 bases lay in between. CDR3 in amino acids: CSVRFTNTEAFF. CDR3 sequence (DNA): TGCAGCGTTAGATTTACAAACACTGAAGCTTTCTTT.

The chain links TRBV6-1 to TRBJ2-1, with TRBD1 matching over 8 bases. This CDR3 has 15 amino acids. The V and J ends lost 7 bases and 9 bases, in that order; junction bases with no gene match: 14. Germline CDR1 MNHNS, CDR2 SASEGT. The CDR3 here is CASKRSAGGLGEQFF. The CDR3 bases are TGTGCCAGCAAACGGTCGGCAGGGGGCCTTGGTGAGCAGTTCTTC.

This chain joins TRBV6-5 and TRBJ2-7; 11 bases align to TRBD2. Trimming took 6 bases from V and 6 from J; bases not matched to a gene: 10. CDR3 size: 15 residues. Germline V gene sequence: CDR1 MNHEY, CDR2 SVGAGI. The CDR3, as DNA: TGTGCCAGCAGGCCCCGACTAGCGGGATTTAGCGAGCAGTACTTC. It translates to CASRPRLAGFSEQYF.

This chain connects TRBV7-6 to TRBJ2-3, with 13 bases matching TRBD2. The germline V gene encodes CDR1 SGHVS and CDR2 FNYEAQ. With V trimmed by 4 bases and J by 1 base, 11 bases remained unmatched. This CDR3 spans 19 amino acids. CDR3 loop: CASSSGLAGVFGGTDTQYF. CDR3 bases: TGTGCCAGCAGCTCCGGACTAGCGGGAGTCTTTGGAGGCACAGATACGCAGTATTTT.

V gene TRBV6-1 combines with J gene TRBJ2-2, with D perhaps matching TRBD1 (6 bases). The CDR3 length is 12 residues. Germline assignment: CDR1 MNHNS and CDR2 SASEGT. V was clipped by 4 bases and J by 10 bases, with 10 bases between them. Here the CDR3 DNA reads TGTGCCAGCAGTGCTGACAGGCTGGAGCTGTTTTTT. Translated: CASSADRLELFF.

This chain links TRBV2 with TRBJ2-1; 7 bases line up with TRBD2. After removal of 7 bases from V and 6 bases from J, the junction contained 12 bases not matched to a gene. The CDR3 is 15 residues long. CDR1 is SNHLY and CDR2 is FYNNEI in the germline V gene. The CDR3 DNA follows: TGTGCCAGCACTTCCGCGGGAGTGGCGGGCAATGAGCAGTTCTTC. This gives the protein CASTSAGVAGNEQFF.

The rearrangement joins TRBV7-2 to TRBJ2-3, with 12 bases that match TRBD2. This CDR3 is built from 16 residues. Looked up from germline, CDR1 is SGHTA and CDR2 is FQGNSA. V dropped 4 bases and J dropped 4; count of bases not matched to a gene: 6. The CDR3, as DNA: TGTGCCAGCAGCTACGGACTAGCGGGAAGTGCAGATACGCAGTATTTT. This gives the protein CASSYGLAGSADTQYF.

The V and J genes are TRBV28 and TRBJ1-1; D gene unclear. Germline CDR1 MDHEN, CDR2 SYDVKM. V was pared by 3 bases and J by 6 bases, with 11 bases between. The CDR3 has 13 amino acids. CDR3 coding DNA: TGTGCCAGCAGTTTGGGCGCCCCCCCTGAAGCTTTCTTT. It is translated as CASSLGAPPEAFF. Variable domain in full (rest from reference TRBV28 and TRBJ1-1): DVKVTQSSRYLVKRTGEKVFLECVQDMDHENMFWYRQDPGLGLRLIYFSYDVKMKEKGDIPEGYSVSREKKERFSLILESASTNQTSMYLCASSLGAPPEAFFGQGTRLTVV.

The V call is TRBV6-9, the J call TRBJ1-1; 9 bases align to TRBD1. The CDR3 is 19 amino acids. V lost 10 bases to trimming and J lost 2 bases; unmatched junction nucleotides: 23. Germline V lookup: CDR1 MNHGY, CDR2 SVAAGI. In DNA, the CDR3 is TGTGCCATTTCGCACAGGGGGCACTTGCTGGCCCCCTTAAACACTGAAGCTTTCTTT. As protein: CAISHRGHLLAPLNTEAFF.